This T cell receptor beta chain was sequenced during a study of blood T cell repertoires in COVID-19. On the study more broadly: Nucleic acid was either cDNA or gDNA, and it came from T cells, B-cell-depleted T cells, or PBMCs.

Seattle's cohort entered during active infection and was followed longitudinally. CDR1 LGHNA and CDR2 YNFKEQ come from the germline V gene. The CDR3 consists of 17 residues. Trimming removed 0 bases from V and 3 bases from J, with 14 bases in between. Repertoires were generated with immunoSEQ multiplex PCR, while TCRdb's copy carries only in-frame clones and drops some. This table has 120,000 or so clones, 65% to 85% appearing once. Sequenced input: peripheral blood. This TCR was recovered from a man in his thirties or forties with COVID-19, enrolled during active disease. The rearrangement joins TRBV4-2 to TRBJ2-2; possibly TRBD1 for D (5 bases). The chain's CDR3 is CASSQDWGTGDTGELFF. The CDR3 DNA reads TGTGCCAGCAGCCAAGATTGGGGCACAGGAGACACCGGGGAGCTGTTTTTT.